This T cell receptor (beta chain) was captured in a study of blood T cells in healthy people across ages. On the study more broadly: Capturing about one barcoded beta molecule per two T cells was achieved by template switching.

Germline V gene data show CDR1 as MDHEN and CDR2 as SYDVKM. The ends were cut back, 5 bases at V and 0 bases at J, with 16 bases in the middle. This CDR3 region has 16 residues. The second PCR ran about 6 to 12 cycles with a sample-barcoded 5' primer and J-beta primers. From the 5' RACE reads, TCRdb called clonotypes with MiXCR, one entry per CDR3 protein. The data show about 800,000 distinct CDR3 sequences, 20% to 25% seen once. In this sample, this clonotype turned up a few times. This sample also belongs to another study, concerning T cells of mothers and their children. That publication notes: Normalized overlap was always slightly, never significantly, higher in related than unrelated mother-child pairs.

The sample was blood. The chain couples TRBV28 to TRBJ2-5; D might be TRBD1 or TRBD2, each matching 8 bases. The receptor was isolated from a boy aged 5-17 years in good health. The CDR3 is CASSRGGRGHQETQYF. In DNA, the CDR3 is TGTGCCAGCAGTCGGGGGGGCAGGGGGCACCAAGAGACCCAGTACTTC.